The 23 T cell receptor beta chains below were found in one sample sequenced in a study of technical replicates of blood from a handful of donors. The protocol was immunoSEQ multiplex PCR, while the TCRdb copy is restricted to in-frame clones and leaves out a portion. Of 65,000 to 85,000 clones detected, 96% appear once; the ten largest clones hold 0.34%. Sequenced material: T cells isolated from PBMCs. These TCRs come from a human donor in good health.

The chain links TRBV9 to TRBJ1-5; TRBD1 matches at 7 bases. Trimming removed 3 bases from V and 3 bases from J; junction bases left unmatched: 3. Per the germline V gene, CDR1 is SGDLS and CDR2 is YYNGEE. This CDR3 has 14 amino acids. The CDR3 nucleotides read TGTGCCAGCAGCGGACAGGGAATCAATCAGCCCCAGCATTTT. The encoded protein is CASSGQGINQPQHF.

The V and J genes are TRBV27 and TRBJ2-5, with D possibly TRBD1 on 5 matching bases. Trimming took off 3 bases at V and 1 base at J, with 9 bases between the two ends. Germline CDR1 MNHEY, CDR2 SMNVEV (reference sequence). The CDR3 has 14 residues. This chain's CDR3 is CASSFQGSQETQYF. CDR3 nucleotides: TGTGCCAGCAGTTTTCAGGGTAGCCAAGAGACCCAGTACTTC.

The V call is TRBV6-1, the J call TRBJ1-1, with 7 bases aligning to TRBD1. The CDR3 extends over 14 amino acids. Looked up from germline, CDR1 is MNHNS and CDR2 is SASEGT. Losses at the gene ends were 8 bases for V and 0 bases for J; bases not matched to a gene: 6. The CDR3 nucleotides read TGTGCCAGCTATGAACAGGGGATGAACACTGAAGCTTTCTTT. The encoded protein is CASYEQGMNTEAFF.

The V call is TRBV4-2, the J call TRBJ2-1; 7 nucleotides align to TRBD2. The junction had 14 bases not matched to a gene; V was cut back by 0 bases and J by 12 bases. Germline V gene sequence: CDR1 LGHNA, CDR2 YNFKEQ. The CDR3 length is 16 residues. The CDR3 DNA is TGTGCCAGCAGCCAAGATCCCTTGACTAGCAGAATTTTGCAGTTCTTC. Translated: CASSQDPLTSRILQFF.

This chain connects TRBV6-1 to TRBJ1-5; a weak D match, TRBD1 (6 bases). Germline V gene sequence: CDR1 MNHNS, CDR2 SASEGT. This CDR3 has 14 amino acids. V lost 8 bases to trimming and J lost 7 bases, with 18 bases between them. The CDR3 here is CASVLGGAGQPQHF. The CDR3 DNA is TGTGCCAGCGTCCTAGGGGGGGCTGGACAGCCCCAGCATTTT.

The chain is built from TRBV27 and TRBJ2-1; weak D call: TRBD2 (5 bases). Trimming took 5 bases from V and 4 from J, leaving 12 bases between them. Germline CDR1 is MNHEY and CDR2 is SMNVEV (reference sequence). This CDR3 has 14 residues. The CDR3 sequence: CASSAYPGYNEQFF. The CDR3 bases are TGTGCCAGCAGTGCATACCCGGGGTACAATGAGCAGTTCTTC.

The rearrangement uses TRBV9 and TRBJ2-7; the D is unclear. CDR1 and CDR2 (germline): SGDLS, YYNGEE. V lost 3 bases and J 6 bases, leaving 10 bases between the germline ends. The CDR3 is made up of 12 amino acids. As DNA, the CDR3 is TGTGCCAGCAGCGGGAGATCGAGCGAGCAGTACTTC. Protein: CASSGRSSEQYF.

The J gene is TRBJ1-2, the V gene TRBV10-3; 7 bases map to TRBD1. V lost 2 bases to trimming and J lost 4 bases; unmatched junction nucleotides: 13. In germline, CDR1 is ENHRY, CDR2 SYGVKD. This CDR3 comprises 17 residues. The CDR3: CAISEGPGTAYIYGYTF. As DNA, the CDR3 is TGTGCCATCAGTGAGGGACCCGGGACAGCTTATATCTATGGCTACACCTTC.

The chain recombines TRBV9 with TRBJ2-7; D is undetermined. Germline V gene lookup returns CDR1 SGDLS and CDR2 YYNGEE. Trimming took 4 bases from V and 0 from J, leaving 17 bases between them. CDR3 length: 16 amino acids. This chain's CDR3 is CASSPTPDLSSYEQYF. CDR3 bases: TGTGCCAGCAGCCCTACTCCTGACTTGTCCTCCTACGAGCAGTACTTC.

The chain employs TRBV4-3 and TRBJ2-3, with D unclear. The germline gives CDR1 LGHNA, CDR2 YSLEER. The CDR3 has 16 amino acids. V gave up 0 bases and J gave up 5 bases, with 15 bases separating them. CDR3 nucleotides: TGCGCCAGCAGCCAAGATCGAGGTAGTCTTGGAGATACGCAGTATTTT. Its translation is CASSQDRGSLGDTQYF.

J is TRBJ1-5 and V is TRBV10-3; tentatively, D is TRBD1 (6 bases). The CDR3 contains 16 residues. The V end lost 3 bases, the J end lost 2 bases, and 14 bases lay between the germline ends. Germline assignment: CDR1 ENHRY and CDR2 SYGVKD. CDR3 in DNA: TGTGCCATCAGTGAATCCAGGGGCGATGGCAATCAGCCCCAGCATTTT. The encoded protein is CAISESRGDGNQPQHF.

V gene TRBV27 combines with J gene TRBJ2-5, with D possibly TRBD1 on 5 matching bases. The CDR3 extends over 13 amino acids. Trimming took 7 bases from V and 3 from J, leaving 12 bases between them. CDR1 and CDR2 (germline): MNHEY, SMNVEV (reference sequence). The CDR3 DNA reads TGTGCCAGCATGAGGATAGGGGAAGAGACCCAGTACTTC. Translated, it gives CASMRIGEETQYF.

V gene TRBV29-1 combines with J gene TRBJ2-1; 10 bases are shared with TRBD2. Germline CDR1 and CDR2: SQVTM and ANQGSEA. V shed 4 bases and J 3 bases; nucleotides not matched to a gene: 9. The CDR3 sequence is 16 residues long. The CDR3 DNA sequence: TGCAGCGTTGCTCGTACTAGCGGGATAAACTACAATGAGCAGTTCTTC. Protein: CSVARTSGINYNEQFF.

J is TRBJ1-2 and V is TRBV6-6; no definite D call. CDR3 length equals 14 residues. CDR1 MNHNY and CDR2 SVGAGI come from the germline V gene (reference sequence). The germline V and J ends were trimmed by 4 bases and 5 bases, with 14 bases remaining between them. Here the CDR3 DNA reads TGTGCCAGCAGTTCTCCGAGGGCCCTGTATGGCTACACCTTC. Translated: CASSSPRALYGYTF.

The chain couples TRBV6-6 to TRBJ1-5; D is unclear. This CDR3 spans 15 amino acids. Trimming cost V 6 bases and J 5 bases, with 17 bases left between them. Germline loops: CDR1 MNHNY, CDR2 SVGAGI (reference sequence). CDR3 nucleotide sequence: TGTGCCAGCAGCTACAAGGGTGTCGGGGATCAGCCCCAGCATTTT. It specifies CASSYKGVGDQPQHF.

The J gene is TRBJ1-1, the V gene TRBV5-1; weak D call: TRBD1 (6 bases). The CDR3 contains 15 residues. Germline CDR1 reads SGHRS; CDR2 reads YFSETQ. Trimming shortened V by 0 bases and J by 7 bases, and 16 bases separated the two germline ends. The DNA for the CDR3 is TGCGCCAGCAGCTTGGTCCAAGGGGGAGGGTTTGAAGCTTTCTTT. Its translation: CASSLVQGGGFEAFF.

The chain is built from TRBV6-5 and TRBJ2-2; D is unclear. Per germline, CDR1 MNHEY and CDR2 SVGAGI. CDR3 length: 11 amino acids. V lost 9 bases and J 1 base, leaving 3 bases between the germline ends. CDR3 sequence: CASKNTGELFF. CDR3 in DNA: TGTGCCAGTAAGAACACCGGGGAGCTGTTTTTT.

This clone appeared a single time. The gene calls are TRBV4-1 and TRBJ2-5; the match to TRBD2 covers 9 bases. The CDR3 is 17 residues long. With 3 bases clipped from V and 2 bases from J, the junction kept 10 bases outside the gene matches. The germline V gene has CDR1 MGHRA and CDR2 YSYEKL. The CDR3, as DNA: TGCGCCAGCAGCCAGACTGAAGAGCGGGGGGTACAAGAGACCCAGTACTTC. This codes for CASSQTEERGVQETQYF.

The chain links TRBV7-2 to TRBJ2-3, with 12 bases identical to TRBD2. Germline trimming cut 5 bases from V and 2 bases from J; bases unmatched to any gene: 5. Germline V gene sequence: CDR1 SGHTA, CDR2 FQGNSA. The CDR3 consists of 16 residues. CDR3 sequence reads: CASSPLAGGITDTQYF. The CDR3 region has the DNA TGTGCCAGCAGCCCCCTAGCGGGAGGGATCACAGATACGCAGTATTTT.

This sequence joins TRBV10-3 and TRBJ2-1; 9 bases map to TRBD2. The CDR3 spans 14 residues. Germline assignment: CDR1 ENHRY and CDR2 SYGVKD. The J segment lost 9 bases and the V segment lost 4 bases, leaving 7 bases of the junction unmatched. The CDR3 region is CAISVTGTSFEQFF. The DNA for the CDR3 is TGTGCCATCAGTGTCACCGGGACTAGCTTTGAGCAGTTCTTC.

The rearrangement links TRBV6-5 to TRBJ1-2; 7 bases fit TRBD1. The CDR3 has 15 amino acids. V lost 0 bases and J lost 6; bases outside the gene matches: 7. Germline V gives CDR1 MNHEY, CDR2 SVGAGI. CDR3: CASSYSIGQGDGYTF. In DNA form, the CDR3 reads TGTGCCAGCAGTTACTCGATAGGGCAGGGGGATGGCTACACCTTC.

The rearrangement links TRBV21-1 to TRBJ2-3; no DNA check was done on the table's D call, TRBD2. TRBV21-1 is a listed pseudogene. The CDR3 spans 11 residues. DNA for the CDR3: TGTGCCAGCAGGGGTGAGGAAACGCAGTATTTT. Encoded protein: CASRGEETQYF.

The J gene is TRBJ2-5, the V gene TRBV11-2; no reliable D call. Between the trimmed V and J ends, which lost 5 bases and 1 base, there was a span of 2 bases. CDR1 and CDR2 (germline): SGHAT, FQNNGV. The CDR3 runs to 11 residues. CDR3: CASSLQETQYF. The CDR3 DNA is TGTGCCAGCAGCCTCCAAGAGACCCAGTACTTC.